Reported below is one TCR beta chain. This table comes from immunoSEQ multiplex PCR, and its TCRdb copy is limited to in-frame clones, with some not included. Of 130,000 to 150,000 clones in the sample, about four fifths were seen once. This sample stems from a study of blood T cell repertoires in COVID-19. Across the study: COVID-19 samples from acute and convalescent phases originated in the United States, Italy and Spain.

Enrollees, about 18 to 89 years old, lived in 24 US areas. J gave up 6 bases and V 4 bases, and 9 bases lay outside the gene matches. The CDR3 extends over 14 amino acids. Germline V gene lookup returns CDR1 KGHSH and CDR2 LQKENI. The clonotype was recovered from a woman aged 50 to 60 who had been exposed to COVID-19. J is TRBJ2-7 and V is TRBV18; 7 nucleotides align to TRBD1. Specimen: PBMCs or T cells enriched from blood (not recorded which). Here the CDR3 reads CASSLRTGSSEQYF. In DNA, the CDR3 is TGTGCCAGCTCACTACGGACAGGTTCCAGCGAGCAGTACTTC.